This T cell receptor (beta chain) was captured in a study of identifying expanded T cells in peripheral blood. Germline V CDR1 and CDR2: MGHRA, YSYEKL. After removal of 1 base from V and 4 bases from J, the junction contained 15 bases not matched to a gene. This CDR3 comprises 18 residues. Study-wide results and limits: Over approximately two and four weeks, about 17 and 20 clones changed, versus roughly 1.1 between replicates.

With respect to this clone: Its antigen remains unidentified.

Profiling relied on immunoSEQ multiplex PCR, and the TCRdb table lists in-frame clones only, not all of them. This repertoire shows about 91,000 clones, about 88% found once; its top ten account for 3.5% to 5%. The chain combines TRBV4-1 with TRBJ2-7; 8 nucleotides match TRBD1. Sequenced sample: blood. This TCR was recovered from a person between 18 and 75 years old in good health. Here the CDR3 DNA reads TGCGCCAGCAGCCAAGTCATTGGCGGACAGGGAGTAACTTACGAGCAGTACTTC. The encoded protein is CASSQVIGGQGVTYEQYF.